The present T cell receptor beta chain was sequenced within a study of cytomegalovirus exposure and HLA in healthy donors. Study-level information: The 120 or so validation repertoires, a later analysis reported, used the same platform as the approximately 700 first-cohort repertoires.

Study-level results: The listing of 150 or so TCR beta chains classed them as cytomegalovirus-associated. The dataset shows that most TCR sequences were rare, while some public TCRs occurred in many donors.

Germline CDR1 is MDHEN and CDR2 is SYDVKM. The CDR3 is 14 amino acids. V shed 3 bases, J shed 6 bases, and the junction held 7 bases outside the gene matches. This clone was seen a single time. Its antigen remains unknown. Some clones are missing from TCRdb's copy, which holds only in-frame ones; the method was immunoSEQ multiplex PCR. Of 110,000 to 150,000 clones in the sample, 94% were seen once. Specimen: PBMCs. This TCR derives from a man between 18 and 29 years old in good health and CMV-seropositive. The V and J genes are TRBV28 and TRBJ2-7; 8 bases align to TRBD1. Written as DNA, the CDR3 is TGTGCCAGCAGTTTTTTGGCCAGGGGGCTCGAGCAGTACTTC. Encoded protein: CASSFLARGLEQYF.